This passage covers 19 T cell receptor beta chains from one sample sequenced in a study of T-cell reconstitution after alpha-beta-depleted transplantation in children (TCRdb year 2016). Library prep was done by PCR. Sequencing used an Illumina HiSeq 2500. TCR libraries were prepared with molecular barcoding, using unique molecular identifiers to normalize TCRbeta repertoire quantification. Using fastp at Q25 and MiXCR, TCRdb reprocessed the public reads and kept productive beta chains. Each entry is one CDR3 protein sequence, shown with its most common DNA and genes. The sample has some 200,000 distinct CDR3 sequences on record, approximately 8% of them singletons. The top ten constitute about 40% of the sample. The treatment or condition label corresponds to: allogeneic hematopoietic cell transplantation with graft depleted of TCRalphabeta T cells and CD19 B cells. Specimen: PBMCs, mostly from graft donor cells, collected 360 days after TCRalphabeta/CD19-depleted stem cell transplant. These receptors all come from a male patient between 2 and 9 years old who had a stem cell transplant for acute myeloid leukemia, so the T cells may come from the graft donor.

This clonotype was detected a few times. The chain couples TRBV25-1 to TRBJ2-3; TRBD1 agrees at 10 bases. V gave up 4 bases and J gave up 0 bases; unmatched junction bases: 4. Germline lookup yields CDR1 MGHDK and CDR2 SYGVNS. The CDR3 consists of 16 residues. The CDR3: CASSAWTGGSTDTQYF. The CDR3 DNA sequence: TGTGCCAGCAGTGCGTGGACAGGGGGTAGCACAGATACGCAGTATTTT.

V and J are TRBV20-1 and TRBJ2-5, with a tentative D call TRBD2 (6 bases). The germline gives CDR1 DFQATT, CDR2 SNEGSKA (reference sequence). The CDR3 is 15 amino acids. V gave up 4 bases and J gave up 2 bases, with 17 bases separating them. The CDR3 loop is CSATASPEGQETQYF. For the CDR3, the DNA is TGCAGTGCTACCGCATCCCCGGAGGGTCAAGAGACCCAGTACTTC.

This clonotype has at least ten counts. The gene calls are TRBV7-3 and TRBJ2-7; no clear D. CDR3 length equals 12 residues. V was clipped by 2 bases and J by 3 bases, with 5 bases between them. Per the germline V gene, CDR1 is SGHTA and CDR2 is FQGTGA. The CDR3: CASSLCLYEQYF. DNA for the CDR3: TGTGCCAGCAGCTTATGTCTCTACGAGCAGTACTTC.

This clonotype was picked up a small number of times. This chain links TRBV5-1 with TRBJ2-1; D is tentatively TRBD1 or TRBD2 (5 bases each). The germline gives CDR1 SGHRS, CDR2 YFSETQ. V lost 1 base, J lost 7 bases, and 12 bases lay in between. The CDR3 extends over 14 amino acids. The CDR3 DNA sequence: TGCGCCAGCAGCTTGTGGGGCAGAGGGAATGAGCAGTTCTTC. It codes for CASSLWGRGNEQFF.

This chain connects TRBV7-3 to TRBJ2-2, with D perhaps TRBD2 (6 bases). Per germline, CDR1 SGHTA and CDR2 FQGTGA. The V end was cut by 5 bases, the J end by 0 bases, with 13 bases between. The CDR3 length is 16 residues. In DNA, the CDR3 is TGTGCCAGCAGCCGCGAGGGCGGGGCGAACACCGGGGAGCTGTTTTTT. It codes for CASSREGGANTGELFF. Using reference TRBV7-3 and TRBJ2-2 for the parts outside the CDR3, the full variable domain is GAGVSQTPSNKVTEKGKYVELRCDPISGHTALYWYRQSLGQGPEFLIYFQGTGAADDSGLPNDRFFAVRPEGSVSTLKIQRTERGDSAVYLCASSREGGANTGELFFGEGSRLTVL.

This clonotype was counted many times. The chain couples TRBV12-3 or TRBV12-4 to TRBJ2-2; 10 bases are a match to TRBD2. There are 16 residues in the CDR3. V lost 1 base, J lost 3 bases, and 2 bases stayed unmatched. CDR3 in DNA: TGTGCCAGCAGTTTAGAGGGACTAGCGTACACCGGGGAGCTGTTTTTT. Residues: CASSLEGLAYTGELFF.

In this sample, this clonotype turned up a few times. The chain uses TRBV5-1 and TRBJ2-1; D is perhaps TRBD2 (5 bases). Per germline, CDR1 SGHRS and CDR2 YFSETQ. V lost 4 bases, J lost 9 bases, and 20 bases lay in between. This CDR3 is built from 15 residues. The CDR3 is CASSPLIGVESEQFF. The CDR3 nucleotides read TGCGCCAGCAGCCCACTCATCGGGGTAGAGAGTGAGCAGTTCTTC.

This clonotype was seen many times. V gene TRBV20-1 combines with J gene TRBJ1-1; D perhaps matches TRBD1 (5 bases). Germline loops: CDR1 DFQATT, CDR2 SNEGSKA (reference sequence). V gave up 1 base and J gave up 1 base, with 16 bases separating them. The length of the CDR3 is 16 residues. CDR3 in amino acids: CSARVPPGMKNTEAFF. CDR3 nucleotide sequence: TGCAGTGCTAGAGTCCCACCAGGGATGAAGAACACTGAAGCTTTCTTT.

This clonotype was counted ten times or more. This chain connects TRBV20-1 to TRBJ2-5, with 10 bases matching TRBD1. Trimming at V came to 6 bases and at J to 7 bases, leaving 8 bases not matched to a gene. The CDR3 sequence is 13 residues long. CDR1 and CDR2 (germline): DFQATT, SNEGSKA (reference sequence). The CDR3 DNA follows: TGCAGTGCCCCGGGACAGGGGCAGGGGACCCAGTACTTC. This codes for CSAPGQGQGTQYF.

There are a few counts of this clonotype. The V call is TRBV24-1, the J call TRBJ2-1, with D tentatively TRBD1 or TRBD2 (5 bases each). Germline assignment: CDR1 KGHDR and CDR2 SFDVKD. V lost 3 bases and J 9 bases, leaving 17 bases between the germline ends. The CDR3 extends over 15 amino acids. DNA of the CDR3: TGTGCCACCAGTGATACGGACCCAGATGGGGGTGAGCAGTTCTTC. Encoded protein: CATSDTDPDGGEQFF.

In nucleotides, the CDR3 is TGTGCCAGCAGCCCTGGACTAGCGGGGGGGCAGAAGCAGTTCTTC. Translation gives CASSPGLAGGQKQFF. This chain connects TRBV7-2 to TRBJ2-1; TRBD2 matches 15 bases. The CDR3 covers 15 residues. Germline values: CDR1 SGHTA, CDR2 FQGNSA. V lost 5 bases, J lost 11 bases, and 7 bases stayed unmatched.

This clonotype was counted at least ten times. The chain has TRBV20-1 and TRBJ1-6; unclear D gene. Germline V gene data show CDR1 as DFQATT and CDR2 as SNEGSKA (reference sequence). The CDR3 length is 14 residues. V was pared by 2 bases and J by 7 bases, with 12 bases between. In DNA form, the CDR3 reads TGCAGTGCTAGAAGGCTGAGGTCCAATTCACCCCTCCACTTT. It codes for CSARRLRSNSPLHF.

V is TRBV5-6 and J is TRBJ1-1; 9 bases line up with TRBD1. Germline values: CDR1 SGHDT, CDR2 YYEEEE. After removal of 3 bases from V and 0 bases from J, the junction contained 12 bases not matched to a gene. This CDR3 is 18 amino acids long. The CDR3 sequence is CASSSTGGYLMVNTEAFF. The CDR3 DNA reads TGTGCCAGCAGCTCGACAGGGGGGTATTTGATGGTGAACACTGAAGCTTTCTTT.

A few counts support this clonotype. The rearrangement uses TRBV12-3 or TRBV12-4 and TRBJ1-2, with a weak D call TRBD1 (6 bases). The CDR3 totals 13 residues. Trimming removed 3 bases at V and 7 bases at J, with 12 bases between. The CDR3 DNA is TGTGCCAGCAGTTTGGACAGAAGAAGTGGCTACACCTTC. It yields the protein CASSLDRRSGYTF.

This clonotype was detected only a few times. The chain joins TRBV20-1 to TRBJ2-7; D is uncertain. CDR1 and CDR2 (germline): DFQATT, SNEGSKA (reference sequence). The CDR3 consists of 14 residues. Between the trimmed V and J ends, which lost 0 bases and 4 bases, there was a span of 13 bases. CDR3: CSARDNRAPYEQYF. In DNA, the CDR3 is TGCAGTGCTAGAGATAACCGAGCTCCTTACGAGCAGTACTTC.

The sample holds many counts of this clonotype. The chain combines TRBV15 with TRBJ2-7; D is possibly TRBD1 (5 bases). CDR1 and CDR2 (germline): LNHNV, YYDKDF (reference sequence). The CDR3 covers 15 residues. Trimming left V 1 base short and J 4 bases short, with 14 bases between. The CDR3 DNA reads TGTGCCACCAGCAGAGGGTCAGGGTTAACTTACGAGCAGTACGTC. This gives the protein CATSRGSGLTYEQYV.

J is TRBJ2-1 and V is TRBV12-3 or TRBV12-4; tentative D call: TRBD2 (6 bases). V was clipped by 6 bases and J by 3 bases, with 18 bases between them. The CDR3 covers 16 residues. In nucleotides, the CDR3 is TGTGCCAGCAGACCCTCGGACCGGGGAGGCTACAATGAGCAGTTCTTC. Encoded protein: CASRPSDRGGYNEQFF.

This clonotype was found many times. The CDR3 nucleotides are TGCGCCAGCAGCCAGCCGGCGCTAGCGAACACCGGGGAGCTGTTTTTT. Protein product: CASSQPALANTGELFF. The rearrangement joins TRBV4-3 to TRBJ2-2; unclear D gene. This CDR3 is built from 16 residues. Germline lookup yields CDR1 LGHNA and CDR2 YSLEER. V was clipped by 3 bases and J by 0 bases, with 11 bases between them.

This chain links TRBV12-3 or TRBV12-4 with TRBJ2-1; D is tentatively TRBD1 or TRBD2 (5 bases each). The CDR3 covers 18 residues. V was cut by 5 bases and J by 0 bases, with 20 bases left in between. CDR3 protein: CASSLLREGPLSYNEQFF. The DNA for the CDR3 is TGTGCCAGCAGTCTCCTTCGTGAGGGGCCCCTCTCCTACAATGAGCAGTTCTTC.